The clone carrying this TCR beta chain appeared once. The sample comes from a study of shared clonotypes between healthy human individuals. Germline CDR1 and CDR2: SGHAT and FQNNGV. This CDR3 has 16 amino acids. Trimming stripped 1 base from V and 4 bases from J, with 13 bases between. TCRdb's table, derived via immunoSEQ multiplex PCR, lists solely in-frame clones and lacks some. Among 2 million to 3 million clones listed, around 90% were seen once. J is TRBJ1-4 and V is TRBV11-2; unclear D gene. The sequencing input was naive CD4+ T cells sorted from blood. As to subset: CD45RA+ positively selected. The TCR sequence derives from a man aged 18 to 30 in good health. In nucleotides, the CDR3 is TGTGCCAGCAGCTTAGCTCCCGCGGCAGTTAATGAAAAACTGTTTTTT. Encoded protein: CASSLAPAAVNEKLFF.